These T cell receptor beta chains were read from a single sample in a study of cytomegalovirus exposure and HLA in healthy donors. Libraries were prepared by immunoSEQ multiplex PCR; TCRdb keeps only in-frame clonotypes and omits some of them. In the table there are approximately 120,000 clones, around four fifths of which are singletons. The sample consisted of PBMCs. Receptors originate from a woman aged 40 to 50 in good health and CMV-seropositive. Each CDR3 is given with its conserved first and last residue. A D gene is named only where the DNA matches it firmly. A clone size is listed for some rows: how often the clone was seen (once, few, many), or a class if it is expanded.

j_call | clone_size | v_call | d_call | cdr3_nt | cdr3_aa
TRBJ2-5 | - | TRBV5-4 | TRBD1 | TGTGCCAGCAGCTCCGAACAGGGGCCCCAAGAGACCCAGTACTTC | CASSSEQGPQETQYF
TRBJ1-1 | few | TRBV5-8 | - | TGTGCCAGCAGCCTTGGAGTTGGCGACCCTTTACTGAACACTGAAGCTTTCTTT | CASSLGVGDPLLNTEAFF
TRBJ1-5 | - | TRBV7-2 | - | TGTGCCAGCAGCTTACAGGTAAATCAGCCCCAGCATTTT | CASSLQVNQPQHF
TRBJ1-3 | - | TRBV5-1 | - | TGCGCCAGCAGCTTGGAATCCACTGGAAACACCATATATTTT | CASSLESTGNTIYF
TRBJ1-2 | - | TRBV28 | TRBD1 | TGTGCCAGCAGTGCAGGGGGCTATGGCTACACCTTC | CASSAGGYGYTF
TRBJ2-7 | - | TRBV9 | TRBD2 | TGTGCCAGCAGCGTAGCTTGGGGGGGAAGGGAGCAGTACTTC | CASSVAWGGREQYF
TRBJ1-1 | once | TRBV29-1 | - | TGCAGCGTCCTCGGGGTGGCGGGGACTGAAGCTTTCTTT | CSVLGVAGTEAFF
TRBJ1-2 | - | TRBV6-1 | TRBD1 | TGTGCCAGCAGCGCTCGGGACAGCTATGGCTACACCTTC | CASSARDSYGYTF
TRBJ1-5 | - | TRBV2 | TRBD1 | TGTGCCAGCAGGGGACAGTTTAGCAATCAGCCCCAGCATTTT | CASRGQFSNQPQHF
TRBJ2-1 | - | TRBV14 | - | TGTGCCAGCAGCCAACCTGGCGCGGGCATATACAATGAGCAGTTCTTC | CASSQPGAGIYNEQFF
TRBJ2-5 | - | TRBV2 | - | TGTGCCAGCAGCGCGCCCCCGGGACAAAAAGAGACCCAGTACTTC | CASSAPPGQKETQYF
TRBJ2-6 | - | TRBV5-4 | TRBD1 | TGTTCAACAGGGGGCCACTCTGGGGCCAACGTCCTGACTTTC | CSTGGHSGANVLTF
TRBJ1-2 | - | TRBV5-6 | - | TGTGCCAGCAGCGGCAGGGGTAATTATGGCTACACCTTC | CASSGRGNYGYTF
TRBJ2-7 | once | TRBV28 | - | TGTGCCAGCAGTGTAGACCAGGGCTCCTACGAGCAGTACTTC | CASSVDQGSYEQYF
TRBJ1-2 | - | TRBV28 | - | TGTGCCAGCAGTTCCCACGTCGTTAGTAAATATGGCTACACCTTC | CASSSHVVSKYGYTF